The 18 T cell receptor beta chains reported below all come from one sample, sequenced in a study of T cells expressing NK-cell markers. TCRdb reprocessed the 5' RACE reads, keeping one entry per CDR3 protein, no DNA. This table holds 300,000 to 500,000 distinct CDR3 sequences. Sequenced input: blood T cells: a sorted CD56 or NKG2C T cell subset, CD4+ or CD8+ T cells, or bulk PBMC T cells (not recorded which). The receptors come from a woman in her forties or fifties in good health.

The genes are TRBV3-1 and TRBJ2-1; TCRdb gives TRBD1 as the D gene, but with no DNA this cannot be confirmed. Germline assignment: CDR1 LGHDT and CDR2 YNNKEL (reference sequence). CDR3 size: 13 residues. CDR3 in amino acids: CASGWGQANEQFF.

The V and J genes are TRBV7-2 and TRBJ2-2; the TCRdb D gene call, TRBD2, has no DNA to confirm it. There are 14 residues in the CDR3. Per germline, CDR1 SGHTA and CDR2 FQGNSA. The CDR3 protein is CASSRTTFTGELFF.

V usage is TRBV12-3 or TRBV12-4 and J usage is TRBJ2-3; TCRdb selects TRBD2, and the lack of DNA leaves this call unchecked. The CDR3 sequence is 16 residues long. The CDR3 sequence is CASSFFLAGGYDTQYF.

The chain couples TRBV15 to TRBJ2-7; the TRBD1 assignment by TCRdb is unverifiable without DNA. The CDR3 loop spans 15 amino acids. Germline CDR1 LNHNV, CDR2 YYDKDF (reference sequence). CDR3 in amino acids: CATSRDPGAAYEQYF.

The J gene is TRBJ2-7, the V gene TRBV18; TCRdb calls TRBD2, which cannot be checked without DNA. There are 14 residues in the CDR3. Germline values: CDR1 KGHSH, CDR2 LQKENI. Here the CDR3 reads CASSTSGDTYEQYF.

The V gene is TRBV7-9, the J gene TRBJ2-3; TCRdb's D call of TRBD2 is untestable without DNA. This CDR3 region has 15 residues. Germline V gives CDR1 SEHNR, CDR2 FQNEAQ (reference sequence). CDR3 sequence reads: CASSHLAGKTDTQYF.

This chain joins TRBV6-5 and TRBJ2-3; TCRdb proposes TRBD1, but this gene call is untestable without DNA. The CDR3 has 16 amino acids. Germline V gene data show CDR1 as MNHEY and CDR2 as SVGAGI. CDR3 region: CASSPAGPWGTDTQYF.

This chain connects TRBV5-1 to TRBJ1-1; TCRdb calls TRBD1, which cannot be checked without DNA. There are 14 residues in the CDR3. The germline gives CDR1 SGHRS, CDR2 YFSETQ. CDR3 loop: CASRGGGVNTEAFF.

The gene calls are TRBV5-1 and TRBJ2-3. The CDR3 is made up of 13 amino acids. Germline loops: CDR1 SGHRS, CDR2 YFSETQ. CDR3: CASSLILGDTQYF.

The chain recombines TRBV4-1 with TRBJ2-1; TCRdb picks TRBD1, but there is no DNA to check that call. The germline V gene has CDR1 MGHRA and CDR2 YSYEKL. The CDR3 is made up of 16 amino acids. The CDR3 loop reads CASSTPEGNSYNEQFF.

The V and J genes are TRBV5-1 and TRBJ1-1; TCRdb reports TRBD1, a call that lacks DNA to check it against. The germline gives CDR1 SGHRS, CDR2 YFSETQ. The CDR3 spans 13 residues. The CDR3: CASSVGQGIEAFF.

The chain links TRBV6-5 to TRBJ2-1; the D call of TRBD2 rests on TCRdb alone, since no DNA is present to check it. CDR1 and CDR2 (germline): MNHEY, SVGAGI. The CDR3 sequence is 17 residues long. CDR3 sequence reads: CASSTRSGSLSYNEQFF.

The CDR3 sequence: CASSGTIGTFF. The chain recombines TRBV5-1 with TRBJ2-1; TCRdb names TRBD2, which stays unverified in the absence of DNA. Germline-derived CDR1 and CDR2 are SGHRS and YFSETQ. The CDR3 runs to 11 residues. Combining the CDR3 with reference TRBV5-1 and TRBJ2-1 gives the whole variable domain KAGVTQTPRYLIKTRGQQVTLSCSPISGHRSVSWYQQTPGQGLQFLFEYFSETQRNKGNFPGRFSGRQFSNSRSEMNVSTLELGDSALYLCASSGTIGTFFGPGTRLTVL.

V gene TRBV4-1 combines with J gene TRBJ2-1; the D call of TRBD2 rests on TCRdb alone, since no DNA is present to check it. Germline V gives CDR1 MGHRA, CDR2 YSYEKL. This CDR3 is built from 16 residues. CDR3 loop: CASSQGLAGEFYEQFF.

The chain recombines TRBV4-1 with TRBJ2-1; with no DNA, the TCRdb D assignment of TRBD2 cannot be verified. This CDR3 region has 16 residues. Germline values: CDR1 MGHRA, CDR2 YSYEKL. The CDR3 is CASSQEKIAGSGEQFF.

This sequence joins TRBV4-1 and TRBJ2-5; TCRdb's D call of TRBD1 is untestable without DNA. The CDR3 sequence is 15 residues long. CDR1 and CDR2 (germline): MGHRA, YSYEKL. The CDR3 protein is CASSHHTGGQETQYF.

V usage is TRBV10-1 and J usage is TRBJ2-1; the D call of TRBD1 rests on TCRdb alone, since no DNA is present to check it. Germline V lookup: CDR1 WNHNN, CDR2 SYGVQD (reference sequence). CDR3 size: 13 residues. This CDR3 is CASSDLVGGEQFF.

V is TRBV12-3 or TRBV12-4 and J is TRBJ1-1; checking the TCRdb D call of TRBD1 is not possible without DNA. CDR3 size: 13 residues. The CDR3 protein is CASRTGPYTEAFF.